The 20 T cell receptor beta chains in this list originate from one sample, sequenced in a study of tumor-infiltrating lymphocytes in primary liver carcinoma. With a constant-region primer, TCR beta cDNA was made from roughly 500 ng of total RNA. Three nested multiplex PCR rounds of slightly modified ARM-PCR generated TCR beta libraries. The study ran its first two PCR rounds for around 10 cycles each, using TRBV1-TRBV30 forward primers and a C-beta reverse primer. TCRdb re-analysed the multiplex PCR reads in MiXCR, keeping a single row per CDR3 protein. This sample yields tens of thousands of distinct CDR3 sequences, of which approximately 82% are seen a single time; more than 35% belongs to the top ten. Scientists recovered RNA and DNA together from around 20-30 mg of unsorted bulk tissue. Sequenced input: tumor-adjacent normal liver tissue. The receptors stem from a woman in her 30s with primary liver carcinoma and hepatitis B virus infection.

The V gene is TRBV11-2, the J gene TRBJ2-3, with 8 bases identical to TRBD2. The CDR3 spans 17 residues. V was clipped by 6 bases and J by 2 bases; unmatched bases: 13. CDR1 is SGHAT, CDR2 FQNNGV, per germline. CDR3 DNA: TGTGCCAGCAGTCATCGAGGGAGCGGGAGTATCACAGATACGCAGTATTTT. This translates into CASSHRGSGSITDTQYF.

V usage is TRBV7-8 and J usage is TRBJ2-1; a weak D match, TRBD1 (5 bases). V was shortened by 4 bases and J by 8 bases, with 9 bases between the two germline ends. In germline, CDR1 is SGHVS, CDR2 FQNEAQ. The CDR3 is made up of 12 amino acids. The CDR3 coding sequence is TGTGCCAGCAGCTCAGGGCTGCATGAGCAGTTCTTC. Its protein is CASSSGLHEQFF.

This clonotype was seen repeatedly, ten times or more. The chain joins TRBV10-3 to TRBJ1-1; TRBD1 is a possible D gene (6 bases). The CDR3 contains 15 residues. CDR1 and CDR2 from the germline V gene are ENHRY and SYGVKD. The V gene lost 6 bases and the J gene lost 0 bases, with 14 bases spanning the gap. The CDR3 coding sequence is TGTGCCATCAGCACCGGGACAACGCTGAACACTGAAGCTTTCTTT. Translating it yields CAISTGTTLNTEAFF.

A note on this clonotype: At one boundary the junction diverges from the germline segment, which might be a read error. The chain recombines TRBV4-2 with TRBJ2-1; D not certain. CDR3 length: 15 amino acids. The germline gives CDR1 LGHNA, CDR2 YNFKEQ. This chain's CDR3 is CAGSQETQWSNEQFF. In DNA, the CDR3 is TGTGCCGGCAGCCAAGAGACGCAGTGGTCTAATGAGCAGTTCTTC.

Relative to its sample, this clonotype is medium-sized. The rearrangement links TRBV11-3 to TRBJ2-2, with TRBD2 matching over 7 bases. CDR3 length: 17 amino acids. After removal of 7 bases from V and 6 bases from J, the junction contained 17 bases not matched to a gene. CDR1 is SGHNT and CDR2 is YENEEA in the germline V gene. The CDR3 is CASTQTRGRTQPGELFF. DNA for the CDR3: TGTGCCAGCACCCAGACCCGCGGGAGAACTCAACCCGGGGAGCTGTTTTTT. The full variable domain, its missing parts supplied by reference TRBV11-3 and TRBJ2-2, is EAGVVQSPRYKIIEKKQPVAFWCNPISGHNTLYWYLQNLGQGPELLIRYENEEAVDDSQLPKDRFSAERLKGVDSTLKIQPAELGDSAVYLCASTQTRGRTQPGELFFGEGSRLTVL.

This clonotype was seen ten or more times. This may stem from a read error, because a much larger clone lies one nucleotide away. Here the CDR3 reads CASSRDKAYEQYF. DNA of the CDR3: TGCGCCAGCAGCCGGGACAAGGCCTACGAGCAGTACTTC. This chain links TRBV5-1 with TRBJ2-7; tentatively, D is TRBD1 (6 bases). The CDR3 runs to 13 residues. In germline, CDR1 is SGHRS, CDR2 YFSETQ. V was shortened by 4 bases and J by 2 bases, with 10 bases between the two germline ends.

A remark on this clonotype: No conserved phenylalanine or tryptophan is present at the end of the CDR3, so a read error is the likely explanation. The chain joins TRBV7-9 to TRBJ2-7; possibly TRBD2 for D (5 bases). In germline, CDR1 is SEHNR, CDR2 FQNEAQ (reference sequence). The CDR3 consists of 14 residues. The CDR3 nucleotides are TGTGCCAACAGCTCGGGAAGCCTCTCCTACGAGCAGTACTTG. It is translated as CANSSGSLSYEQYL.

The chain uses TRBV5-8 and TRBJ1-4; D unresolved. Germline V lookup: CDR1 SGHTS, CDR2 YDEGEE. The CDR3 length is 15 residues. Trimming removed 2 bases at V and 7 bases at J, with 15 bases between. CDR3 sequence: CASSLRFGESEKLFF. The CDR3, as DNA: TGTGCCAGCAGCTTACGGTTTGGTGAAAGTGAAAAACTGTTTTTT.

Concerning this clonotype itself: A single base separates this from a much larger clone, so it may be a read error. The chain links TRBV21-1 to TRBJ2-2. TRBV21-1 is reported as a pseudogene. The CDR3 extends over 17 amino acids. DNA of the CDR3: TGTGTCAGCAGCCCCATGACAAGGAACAAGAACACCGGGGAGCTGTTTTTT. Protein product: CVSSPMTRNKNTGELFF.

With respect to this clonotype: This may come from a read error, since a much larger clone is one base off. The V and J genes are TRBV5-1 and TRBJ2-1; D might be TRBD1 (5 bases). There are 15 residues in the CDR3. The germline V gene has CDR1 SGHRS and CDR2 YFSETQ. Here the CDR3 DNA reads TGCGCCAGCAGCGGCACAGGTTCCACCTACAATGAGCTGTTCTTC. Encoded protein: CASSGTGSTYNELFF.

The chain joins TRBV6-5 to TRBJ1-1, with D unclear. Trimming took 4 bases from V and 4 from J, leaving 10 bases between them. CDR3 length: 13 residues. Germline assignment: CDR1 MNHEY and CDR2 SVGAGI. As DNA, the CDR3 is TGTGCCAGCAGTTTAAGTATACGCACTGAAGCTTTCTTT. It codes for CASSLSIRTEAFF.

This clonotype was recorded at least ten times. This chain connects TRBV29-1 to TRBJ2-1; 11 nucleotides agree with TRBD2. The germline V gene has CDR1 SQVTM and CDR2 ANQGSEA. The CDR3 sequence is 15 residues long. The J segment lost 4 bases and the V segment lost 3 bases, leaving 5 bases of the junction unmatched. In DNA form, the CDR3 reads TGCAGCGTTGACGGTTTAGCGGGAGGGTACAATGAGCAGTTCTTC. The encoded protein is CSVDGLAGGYNEQFF.

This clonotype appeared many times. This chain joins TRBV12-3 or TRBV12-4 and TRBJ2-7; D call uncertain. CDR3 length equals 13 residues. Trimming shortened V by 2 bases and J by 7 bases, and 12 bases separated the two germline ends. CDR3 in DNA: TGTGCCAGCAGTTTATCTCTGCTGGGGGAGCAGTACTTC. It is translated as CASSLSLLGEQYF.

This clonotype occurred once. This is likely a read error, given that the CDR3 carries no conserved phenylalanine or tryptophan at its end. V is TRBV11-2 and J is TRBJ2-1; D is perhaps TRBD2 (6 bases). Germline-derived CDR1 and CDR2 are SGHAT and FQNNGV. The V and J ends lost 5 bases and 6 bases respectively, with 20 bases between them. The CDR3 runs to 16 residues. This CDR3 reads CASSTSLEGGCNEQFL. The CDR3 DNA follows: TGTGCCAGCAGCACCTCTCTAGAGGGAGGATGCAATGAGCAGTTCTTA.

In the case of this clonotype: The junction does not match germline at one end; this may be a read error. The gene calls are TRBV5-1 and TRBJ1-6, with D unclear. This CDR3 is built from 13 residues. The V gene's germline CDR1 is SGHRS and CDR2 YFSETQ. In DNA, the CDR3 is TGCGCCAGCAGCTCAGAAATCAGTTCACCCTTCCACTTT. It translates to CASSSEISSPFHF.

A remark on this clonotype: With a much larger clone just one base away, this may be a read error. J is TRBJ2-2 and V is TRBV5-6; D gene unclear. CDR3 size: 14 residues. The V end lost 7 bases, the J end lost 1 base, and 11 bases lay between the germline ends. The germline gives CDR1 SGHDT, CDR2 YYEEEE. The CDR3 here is CASCDMMNTGELFF. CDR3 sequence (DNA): TGTGCCAGCTGCGACATGATGAACACCGGGGAGCTGTTTTTT.

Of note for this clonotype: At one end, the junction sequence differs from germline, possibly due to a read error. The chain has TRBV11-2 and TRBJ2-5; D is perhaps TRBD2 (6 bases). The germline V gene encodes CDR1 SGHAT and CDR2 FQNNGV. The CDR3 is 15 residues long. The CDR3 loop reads CTRSLGDWDQETQYF. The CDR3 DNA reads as TGTACCAGGAGCTTAGGGGACTGGGATCAAGAGACCCAGTACTTC.

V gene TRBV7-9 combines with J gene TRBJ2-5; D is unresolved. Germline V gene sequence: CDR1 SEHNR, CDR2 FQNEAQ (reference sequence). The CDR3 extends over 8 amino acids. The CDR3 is CLSSRLYF. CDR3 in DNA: TGTCTCAGCAGCCGGTTGTACTTC.

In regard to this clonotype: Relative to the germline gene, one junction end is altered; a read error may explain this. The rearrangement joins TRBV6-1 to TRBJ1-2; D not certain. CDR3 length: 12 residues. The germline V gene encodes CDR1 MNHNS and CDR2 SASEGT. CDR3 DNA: TGTGCCAGCAGTGAAGGCCGATATGACTACGCCTTC. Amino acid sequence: CASSEGRYDYAF.

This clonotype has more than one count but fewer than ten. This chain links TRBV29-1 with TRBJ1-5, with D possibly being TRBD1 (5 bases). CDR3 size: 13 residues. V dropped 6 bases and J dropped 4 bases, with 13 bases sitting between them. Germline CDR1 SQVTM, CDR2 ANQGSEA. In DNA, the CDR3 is TGCAGCGTGGCCTGGGGACCAAATCAGCCCCAGCATTTT. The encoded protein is CSVAWGPNQPQHF.